This T cell receptor (beta chain) came from a study of CD8 T cells in ankylosing spondylitis (dated by TCRdb to about 2017). Concerning the study at large: T cell receptor beta repertoires were profiled in healthy donors and ankylosing spondylitis patients so that disease-linked TCR variants could be found. In total, the full study cohort was made up of roughly 110 healthy donors and 25 ankylosing spondylitis patients. Peripheral blood samples were taken, and synovial fluid was additionally collected from ankylosing spondylitis patients. The research as a whole found: According to the report, matched synovial fluid samples from ankylosing spondylitis patients were significantly enriched for the disease-linked clones. The disease-linked clones had a CD8+ phenotype and were found at relatively low frequencies in peripheral blood. Blood from ankylosing spondylitis patients appeared to be characterized by a TCR beta motif made up of several highly homologous amino acid variants. Some of the motif variants had been reported before in the synovial fluid and blood of reactive arthritis patients, a finding that suggests common disease-initiation mechanisms.

This clonotype showed up many times. Its antigen is still unknown. The record has no base qualities; no much larger clone is one base away. The sequencer was an Illumina HiSeq 2500. Quantitative 5'-RACE with molecular barcodes was used to prepare TCR beta libraries. In the original analysis: A new computational method based on a probabilistic model of VDJ rearrangement was used to identify disease-linked TCR variants. TCRdb reworked the public reads: Q25 trimming with fastp, MiXCR clone assembly, productive beta chains retained. Every distinct CDR3 protein forms one entry, paired with its most common genes and DNA. The V and J calls come from TCRdb's annotation, not from the publication. The sample data list approximately 31,000 distinct CDR3 sequences, and around 30% of these were observed just once. The ten largest clones represent 45% to 55% of the sample. Synovial fluid samples were paired with blood samples taken from the same ankylosing spondylitis patients.

V lost 5 bases and J lost 5 bases, and the count of bases not matched to a germline gene is 6. CDR1 is given as DFQATT and CDR2 as SNEGSKA, both from the germline V gene (reference sequence). CDR3 length: 14 amino acids, cysteine to phenylalanine. The read is trimmed to its CDR3 DNA, 42 bases read in frame from base 1. This clonotype was sampled from a male donor with ankylosing spondylitis. This receptor chain uses TRBV20-1 and TRBJ2-2, with 9 bases in between that match TRBD2. The sequenced sample consisted of synovial fluid, either unsorted or a sorted T cell fraction (not recorded which). In nucleotides, the sequence is TGCAGTGCTGGTGCGGGAGGGGAAACCGGGGAGCTGTTTTTT. Translation gives CSAGAGGETGELFF.